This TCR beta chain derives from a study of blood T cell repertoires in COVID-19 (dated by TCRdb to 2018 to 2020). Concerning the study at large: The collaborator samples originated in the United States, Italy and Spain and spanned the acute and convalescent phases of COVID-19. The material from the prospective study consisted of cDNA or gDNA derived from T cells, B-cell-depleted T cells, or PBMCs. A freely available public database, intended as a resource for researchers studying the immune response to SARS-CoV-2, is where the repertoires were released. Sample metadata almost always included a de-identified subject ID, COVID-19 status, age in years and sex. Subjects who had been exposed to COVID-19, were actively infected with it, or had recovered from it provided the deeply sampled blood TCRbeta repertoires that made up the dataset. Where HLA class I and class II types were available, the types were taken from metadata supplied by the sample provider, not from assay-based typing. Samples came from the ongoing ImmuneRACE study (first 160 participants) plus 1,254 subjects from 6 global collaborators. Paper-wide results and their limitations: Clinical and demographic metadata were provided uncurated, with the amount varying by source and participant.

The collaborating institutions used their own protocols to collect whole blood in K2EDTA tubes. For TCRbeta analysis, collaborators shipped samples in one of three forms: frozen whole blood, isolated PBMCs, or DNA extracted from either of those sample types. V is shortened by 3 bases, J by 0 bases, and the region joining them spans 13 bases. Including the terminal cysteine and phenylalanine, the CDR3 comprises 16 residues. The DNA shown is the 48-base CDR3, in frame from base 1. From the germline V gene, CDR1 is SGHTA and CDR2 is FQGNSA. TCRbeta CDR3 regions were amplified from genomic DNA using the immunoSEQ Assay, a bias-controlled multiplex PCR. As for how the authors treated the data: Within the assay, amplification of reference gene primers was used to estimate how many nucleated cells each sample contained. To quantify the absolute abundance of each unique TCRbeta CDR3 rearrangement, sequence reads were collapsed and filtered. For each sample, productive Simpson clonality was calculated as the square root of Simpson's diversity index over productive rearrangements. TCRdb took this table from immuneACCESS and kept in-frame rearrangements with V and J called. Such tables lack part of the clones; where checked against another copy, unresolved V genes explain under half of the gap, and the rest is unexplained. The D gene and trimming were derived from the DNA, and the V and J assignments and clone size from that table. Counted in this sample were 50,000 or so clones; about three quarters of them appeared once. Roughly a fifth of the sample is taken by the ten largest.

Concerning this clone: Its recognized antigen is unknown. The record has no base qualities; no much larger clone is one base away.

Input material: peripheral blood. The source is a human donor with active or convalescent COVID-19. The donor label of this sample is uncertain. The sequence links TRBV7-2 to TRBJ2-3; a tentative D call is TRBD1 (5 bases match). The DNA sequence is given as TGTGCCAGCAGCTTTCGACAGACTTCCAGCACAGATACGCAGTATTTT. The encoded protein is CASSFRQTSSTDTQYF.